Listed below are T cell receptor beta chains from one sample, sequenced in a study of T cells in Graves' hyperthyroidism and ophthalmopathy. TCRdb used MiXCR to reprocess the multiplex PCR reads, holding one entry per CDR3 protein. In the table there are roughly 300,000 distinct CDR3 sequences, more than 11% of which are singletons. Sequencing was carried out using blood. All receptors come from a woman in her twenties or thirties with Graves' hyperthyroidism. CDR3s include the opening cysteine and the closing phenylalanine or tryptophan. Fields, in order: J gene, CDR3 length, clone size, V gene, D gene, CDR3 protein, CDR3 DNA. D genes are given only for firm matches. Some rows mark clone size as missing; the rest say once, few, many or name a class of expanded clone.

TRBJ2-3	15	few	TRBV4-3	TRBD1	CASSETGTERDTQYF	TGCGCCAGCAGCGAGACCGGGACAGAGAGAGATACGCAGTATTTT
TRBJ2-7	15	many	TRBV11-2	NA	CATAGAMHPIYEQYF	TGTGCCACCGCCGGAGCAATGCACCCCATCTACGAGCAGTACTTC
TRBJ1-1	17	many	TRBV20-1	TRBD1	CSARDPSQGAKNTEAFF	TGCAGTGCTAGAGATCCCTCGCAGGGGGCGAAGAACACTGAAGCTTTCTTT
TRBJ1-1	14	many	TRBV11-2	TRBD1	CASSSIPRGLEAFF	TGTGCCAGCAGCTCTATTCCCAGGGGGCTGGAAGCTTTCTTT
TRBJ2-3	14	few	TRBV18	NA	CASSPDRGVDTQYF	TGTGCCAGCTCACCCGATCGGGGTGTGGATACGCAGTATTTT
TRBJ1-1	15	many	TRBV28	TRBD1	CASSSMTGEEGEAFF	TGTGCCAGCAGTTCAATGACAGGGGAAGAGGGTGAAGCTTTCTTT
TRBJ1-6	14	few	TRBV10-3	NA	CASSRDPGNSPLHF	TGTGCCAGTTCCCGGGACCCTGGGAATTCACCCCTCCACTTT
TRBJ1-5	15	many	TRBV6-1	NA	CASSYGSGVNQPQHF	TGTGCCAGCAGTTACGGGTCCGGGGTCAATCAGCCCCAGCATTTT
TRBJ2-1	16	many	TRBV15	TRBD1	CATSRIGQGENNEQFF	TGTGCCACCAGCAGGATAGGACAGGGTGAGAACAATGAGCAGTTCTTC
TRBJ1-5	16	few	TRBV7-2	TRBD1	CASSFLGQGVGQPQHF	TGTGCCAGCAGCTTCCTCGGACAGGGGGTTGGTCAGCCCCAGCATTTT
TRBJ1-5	14	few	TRBV29-1	TRBD1	CSVATGTGDQPQHF	TGCAGCGTTGCGACCGGGACAGGGGATCAGCCCCAGCATTTT
TRBJ1-5	13	few	TRBV7-9	NA	CASSPQGTQPQHF	TGTGCCAGCAGCCCCCAGGGGACCCAGCCCCAGCATTTT
TRBJ2-7	12	many	TRBV11-2	NA	CASSLSIHEQYF	TGTGCCAGCAGCTTATCGATCCACGAGCAGTACTTC
TRBJ2-7	19	NA	TRBV7-2	TRBD2	CASSLSGILAGSSSYEQYF	TGTGCCAGCAGCTTATCGGGTATCTTAGCGGGATCTAGCTCCTACGAGCAGTACTTC
TRBJ2-1	16	few	TRBV28	TRBD2	CASTQAGLAGHNEQFF	TGTGCCAGCACCCAGGCGGGGCTAGCGGGACACAATGAGCAGTTCTTC
TRBJ1-2	14	many	TRBV12-3/TRBV12-4	NA	CASSRTDDRSGYTF	TGTGCCAGCAGTCGTACAGACGACAGGAGTGGCTACACCTTC
TRBJ2-7	17	NA	TRBV4-3	TRBD2	CASSHRTSGDRSYEQYF	TGCGCCAGCAGCCACCGGACTAGCGGGGACCGCTCCTACGAGCAGTACTTC
TRBJ2-7	16	few	TRBV6-6	TRBD2	CASSYLWGGRGGETYF	TGTGCCAGCAGTTACTTGTGGGGGGGTCGGGGCGGCGAGACGTACTTC
TRBJ2-1	13	NA	TRBV5-1	NA	CASSLVVGEFEFF	TGCGCCAGCAGCTTGGTAGTCGGTGAGTTCGAGTTCTTC
TRBJ1-2	13	NA	TRBV7-8	NA	CASSFSGGYGYTF	TGTGCCAGCAGCTTCTCGGGGGGCTATGGCTACACCTTC
TRBJ2-1	13	many	TRBV11-2	NA	CASSLDPRGKQFF	TGTGCCAGCAGCTTAGATCCCCGTGGCAAGCAGTTCTTC
TRBJ2-3	15	once	TRBV10-3	TRBD2	CAIQAGPHEVDTQYF	TGTGCCATTCAAGCGGGACCGCATGAGGTCGATACGCAGTATTTT
TRBJ2-7	14	many	TRBV20-1	NA	CSAPRPFIPYEQYF	TGCAGTGCCCCTCGTCCCTTCATTCCCTACGAGCAGTACTTC
TRBJ1-5	16	few	TRBV20-1	TRBD1	CSARLNRGLGDQPQHF	TGCAGTGCTAGGTTGAACAGGGGGCTCGGGGATCAGCCCCAGCATTTT
TRBJ1-1	15	many	TRBV20-1	NA	CSARLAQGALPEAFF	TGCAGTGCTCGCCTTGCCCAGGGTGCCCTACCTGAAGCTTTCTTT
TRBJ2-7	13	few	TRBV27	NA	CASRPDSSYEQYF	TGTGCCAGCAGGCCGGACAGCTCCTACGAGCAGTACTTC
TRBJ2-1	13	few	TRBV27	NA	CASSIRRDVEQFF	TGTGCCAGCAGCATCCGCCGGGACGTAGAGCAGTTCTTC
TRBJ1-3	14	many	TRBV29-1	NA	CSVEDPGSGNTIYF	TGCAGCGTTGAAGATCCGGGCTCTGGAAACACCATATATTTT
TRBJ2-3	13	many	TRBV20-1	NA	CSADSGSTDTQYF	TGCAGTGCTGATAGCGGTAGCACAGATACGCAGTATTTT
TRBJ2-5	16	few	TRBV27	NA	CASSSRPVIVPETQYF	TGTGCCAGCAGTTCACGCCCCGTGATAGTCCCAGAGACCCAGTACTTC
TRBJ2-1	16	many	TRBV29-1	TRBD2	CSVEEGGLAGSNEQFF	TGCAGCGTTGAAGAGGGGGGACTAGCGGGGTCTAATGAGCAGTTCTTC
TRBJ2-4	13	many	TRBV11-1	NA	CASSFGVRNIQYF	TGTGCCAGCAGCTTCGGGGTGAGGAACATTCAGTACTTC
TRBJ2-5	15	NA	TRBV6-5	NA	CASSYTGLAGETQYF	TGTGCCAGCAGTTACACGGGTCTCGCGGGGGAGACCCAGTACTTC
TRBJ2-1	15	NA	TRBV7-2	NA	CASRPGGGRKNEQFF	TGTGCCAGCCGCCCAGGGGGAGGGAGAAAAAATGAGCAGTTCTTC
TRBJ1-6	14	NA	TRBV25-1	TRBD1	CASGDRGGDSPLHF	TGTGCCAGCGGGGACAGGGGAGGGGATTCACCCCTCCACTTT
TRBJ2-2	19	many	TRBV6-1	TRBD2	CASTRRRGTSGEQTGELFF	TGTGCCAGCACCAGGAGGAGGGGGACTAGCGGAGAACAGACCGGGGAGCTGTTTTTT
TRBJ2-3	13	few	TRBV30	TRBD2	CARKTSGTDTQYF	TGTGCCCGGAAGACTAGCGGCACAGATACGCAGTATTTT
TRBJ1-1	14	NA	TRBV6-1	NA	CASSDGGGVTEAFF	TGTGCCAGCAGTGATGGTGGGGGTGTTACTGAAGCTTTCTTT
TRBJ1-5	13	many	TRBV20-1	NA	CSASSRRDQPQHF	TGCAGTGCTAGCTCCCGAAGGGATCAGCCCCAGCATTTT
TRBJ2-5	15	many	TRBV5-6	NA	CASSLAGQGKETQYF	TGTGCCAGCAGCTTGGCCGGGCAGGGGAAAGAGACCCAGTACTTC
TRBJ2-5	16	many	TRBV6-1	TRBD1	CASSERDRNPLETQYF	TGTGCCAGCAGTGAAAGGGACAGAAACCCCCTCGAGACCCAGTACTTC
TRBJ2-5	17	many	TRBV20-1	TRBD1	CSARLRLGQGMEETQYF	TGCAGTGCTAGACTCCGACTGGGACAGGGGATGGAAGAGACCCAGTACTTC
TRBJ2-1	14	many	TRBV28	TRBD1	CASTYRDRRDEQFF	TGTGCCAGCACCTACCGGGACAGAAGAGATGAGCAGTTCTTC
TRBJ1-2	13	NA	TRBV15	NA	CATSPRSHYGYTF	TGTGCCACCAGCCCACGGAGTCACTATGGCTACACCTTC
TRBJ2-7	12	NA	TRBV6-2/TRBV6-3	NA	CASMSVTYEQYF	TGTGCCAGCATGTCGGTGACCTACGAGCAGTACTTC
TRBJ2-2	13	few	TRBV27	TRBD1	CASSLGQRGELFF	TGTGCCAGCAGTTTGGGACAGCGCGGGGAGCTGTTTTTT
TRBJ2-3	17	few	TRBV28	TRBD2	CASSLGPISGRTDTQYF	TGTGCCAGCAGTCTCGGCCCGATAAGCGGGAGAACAGATACGCAGTATTTT
TRBJ2-3	19	many	TRBV28	TRBD2	CASSCRLAYRATGTDTQYF	TGTGCCAGCAGTTGCCGACTAGCTTACCGGGCGACCGGCACAGATACGCAGTATTTT
TRBJ1-6	17	NA	TRBV3-1	TRBD1	CASSPSFLRQGRSPLHF	TGTGCCAGCAGCCCCAGCTTCCTCCGACAGGGACGCTCACCCCTCCACTTT